Shown below are 13 T cell receptor beta chains from a single sample sequenced in a study of control samples from healthy donors and cancer patients (TCRdb year 2020). Libraries were constructed by the immunoSEQ multiplex PCR assay. TCRdb holds this immuneACCESS table with in-frame rearrangements only. Some clones are missing; in checked studies, unresolved V genes explain under half, and the rest has no known cause. In this sample the table shows around 250,000 clones, approximately 80% of which occur a single time. The ten largest clones add up to roughly 14% of the sample. Sequencing input: PBMCs. These receptors originate from a woman aged 55-70 years with lung cancer.

This chain connects TRBV13 to TRBJ1-6, with a tentative D call TRBD1 (6 bases). The germline V gene has CDR1 PRHDT and CDR2 FYEKMQ (reference sequence). The CDR3 is 16 residues long. V dropped 5 bases and J dropped 0 bases, with 11 bases sitting between them. As DNA, the CDR3 is TGTGCCAGCAGCCCCAGGGGCTACTCCTATAATTCACCCCTCCACTTT. It yields the protein CASSPRGYSYNSPLHF.

This CDR3 is CASSAGNSYNSPLHF. Written as DNA, the CDR3 is TGCGCCAGCAGTGCTGGGAACTCCTATAATTCACCCCTCCACTTT. The V call is TRBV10-2, the J call TRBJ1-6; D unclear. The CDR3 is 15 residues long. V shed 4 bases and J shed 0 bases, with 7 bases lying between them. Germline CDR1 is WSHSY and CDR2 is SAAADI.

The chain is built from TRBV5-4 and TRBJ2-7; D might be TRBD2 (6 bases). CDR1 and CDR2 from the germline V gene are SGHNT and YYREEE (reference sequence). The CDR3 has 15 residues. The V gene lost 4 bases and the J gene lost 0 bases, with 14 bases spanning the gap. The CDR3 spells CASSPGLTSSYEQYF. The DNA of the CDR3 is TGTGCCAGCAGCCCGGGACTTACCTCCTCCTACGAGCAGTACTTC.

This clone occurred once. The chain is built from TRBV25-1 and TRBJ1-5; D remains ambiguous. V was trimmed by 2 bases and J by 9 bases, leaving 14 bases between them. The CDR3 is made up of 14 amino acids. Germline CDR1 is MGHDK and CDR2 is SYGVNS. The CDR3 DNA sequence: TGTGCCAGCAGTGAACCGGGCGGGGTTCGGCCCCAGCATTTT. Translating gives CASSEPGGVRPQHF. Full variable domain (rest looked up from reference TRBV25-1 and TRBJ1-5): EADIYQTPRYLVIGTGKKITLECSQTMGHDKMYWYQQDPGMELHLIHYSYGVNSTEKGDLSSESTVSRIRTEHFPLTLESARPSHTSQYLCASSEPGGVRPQHFGDGTRLSIL.

This clone was recorded a few times. The chain joins TRBV5-1 to TRBJ2-3; 9 bases map to TRBD1. J was trimmed by 2 bases and V by 0 bases; bases with no gene match: 4. This CDR3 is 16 amino acids long. Germline V gives CDR1 SGHRS, CDR2 YFSETQ. The CDR3 DNA sequence: TGCGCCAGCAGCTTGGGGGGACAGGGCTACACAGATACGCAGTATTTT. Protein: CASSLGGQGYTDTQYF.

In regard to this clone: The sample has other DNA sequences that encode this CDR3 too. This chain links TRBV27 with TRBJ1-1; 8 bases map to TRBD1. V shed 3 bases and J 0 bases; nucleotides not matched to a gene: 3. Germline CDR1 MNHEY, CDR2 SMNVEV (reference sequence). This CDR3 region has 15 residues. The CDR3 sequence is CASSFGTGMNTEAFF. In DNA form, the CDR3 reads TGTGCCAGCAGTTTTGGGACAGGCATGAACACTGAAGCTTTCTTT.

V usage is TRBV20-1 and J usage is TRBJ1-1; D possibly corresponds to TRBD1 (5 bases). Germline V gene data show CDR1 as DFQATT and CDR2 as SNEGSKA (reference sequence). With 3 bases removed from V and 6 bases from J, the gap between germline ends came to 14 bases. CDR3 size: 13 residues. The CDR3 region is CSASNGGYSEAFF. In nucleotides, the CDR3 is TGCAGTGCTAGTAATGGGGGGTACTCTGAAGCTTTCTTT.

The chain links TRBV2 to TRBJ2-7; D might be TRBD1 (5 bases). The V end was cut by 6 bases, the J end by 3 bases, with 9 bases between. This CDR3 spans 12 amino acids. Germline CDR1 reads SNHLY; CDR2 reads FYNNEI. The CDR3 reads CASRSRDYEQYF. The CDR3 bases are TGTGCCAGCAGAAGCAGGGACTACGAGCAGTACTTC.

The gene calls are TRBV7-3 and TRBJ1-1, with D possibly matching TRBD1 (6 bases). Trimming stripped 6 bases from V and 2 bases from J, with 10 bases between. Germline CDR1 and CDR2: SGHTA and FQGTGA. This CDR3 region has 13 residues. The CDR3 sequence is CASRDSYNTEAFF. As DNA, the CDR3 is TGTGCCAGCAGGGACAGCTATAACACTGAAGCTTTCTTT.

This clone was recorded once. The chain joins TRBV15 to TRBJ2-1; D is undetermined. Germline V gene lookup returns CDR1 LNHNV and CDR2 YYDKDF (reference sequence). This CDR3 spans 12 amino acids. V lost 3 bases to trimming and J lost 9 bases, with 9 bases between them. CDR3 coding DNA: TGTGCCACCAGCAGTAGAGAAAGTGAGCAGTTCTTC. Protein product: CATSSRESEQFF. Based on the CDR3 plus reference TRBV15 and TRBJ2-1, the full variable domain is DAMVIQNPRYQVTQFGKPVTLSCSQTLNHNVMYWYQQKSSQAPKLLFHYYDKDFNNEADTPDNFQSRRPNTSFCFLDIRSPGLGDTAMYLCATSSRESEQFFGPGTRLTVL.

This chain connects TRBV30 to TRBJ2-2; no clear D gene. Between the trimmed V and J ends, which lost 0 bases and 0 bases, there was a span of 8 bases. Per the germline V gene, CDR1 is GTSNPN and CDR2 is SVGIG (reference sequence). This CDR3 contains 15 residues. CDR3 DNA: TGTGCCTGGAGTGTACGTGTGCCGAACACCGGGGAGCTGTTTTTT. It encodes CAWSVRVPNTGELFF.

The J gene is TRBJ2-1, the V gene TRBV2, with TRBD2 matching over 11 bases. Losses at the gene ends were 4 bases for V and 8 bases for J; bases not matched to a gene: 7. In germline, CDR1 is SNHLY, CDR2 FYNNEI. This CDR3 spans 15 amino acids. DNA of the CDR3: TGTGCCAGCAGTGCTCCGGCTAGCGGGAGGTATGAGCAGTTCTTC. Translation: CASSAPASGRYEQFF.

This clone was detected only a few times. The chain couples TRBV19 to TRBJ1-5; 7 bases agree with TRBD1. V lost 5 bases to trimming and J lost 5 bases; unmatched junction nucleotides: 6. The CDR3 consists of 14 residues. CDR1 is LNHDA and CDR2 is SQIVND in the germline V gene (reference sequence). CDR3 nucleotides: TGTGCCAGTAGTGTCGGACAGGACGATCAGCCCCAGCATTTT. Protein: CASSVGQDDQPQHF. Filled out from reference TRBV19 and TRBJ1-5, the complete variable domain reads DGGITQSPKYLFRKEGQNVTLSCEQNLNHDAMYWYRQDPGQGLRLIYYSQIVNDFQKGDIAEGYSVSREKKESFPLTVTSAQKNPTAFYLCASSVGQDDQPQHFGDGTRLSIL.